Described below is a single TCR beta chain sequence and its context. The antigen is not known. V trimming: 4 bases; J trimming: 3 bases; junction bases outside the gene matches: 6. From germline, CDR1 is SGHDT and CDR2 YYEEEE. This CDR3 spans 15 amino acids. This sample stems from a study of T cell responses to AZD1222 COVID-19 vaccine. Study background: Some second doses came at about 4 weeks and others at about 12 weeks; these were pooled. Whole-study findings and limits: Among the donors, most were white British and more were female, and clonal diversity was possibly underestimated.

Sequencing was performed with immunoSEQ multiplex PCR; in TCRdb, only in-frame clones are kept and a portion is missing. Of about 180,000 clones listed, about 90% were seen once; the top ten hold 0.4% to 0.5%. The sequenced sample was peripheral blood, obtained on day 0 of AZD1222 vaccination. The sequence was obtained from an adult in good health. The chain uses TRBV5-6 and TRBJ2-7, with 11 positions matching TRBD1. As DNA, the CDR3 is TGTGCCAGCAGCCCCGGGACAGGGGGAATCTACGAGCAGTACTTC. Protein: CASSPGTGGIYEQYF.